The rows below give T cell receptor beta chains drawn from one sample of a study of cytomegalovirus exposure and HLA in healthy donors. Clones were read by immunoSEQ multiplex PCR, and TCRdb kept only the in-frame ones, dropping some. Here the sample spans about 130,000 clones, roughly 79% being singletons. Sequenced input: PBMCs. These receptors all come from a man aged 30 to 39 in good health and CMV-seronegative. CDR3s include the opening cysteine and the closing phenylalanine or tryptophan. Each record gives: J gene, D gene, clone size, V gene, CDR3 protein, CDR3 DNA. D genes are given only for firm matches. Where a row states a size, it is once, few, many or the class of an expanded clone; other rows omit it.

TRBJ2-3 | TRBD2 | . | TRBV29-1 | CSVDGLVSDTQYF | TGCAGCGTTGACGGACTAGTATCCGATACGCAGTATTTT
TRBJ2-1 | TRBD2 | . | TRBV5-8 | CASGALAGGVFEQFF | TGTGCCAGCGGAGCACTAGCGGGCGGCGTATTTGAGCAGTTCTTC
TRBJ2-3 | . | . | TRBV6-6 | CASSSSPLNTDTQYF | TGTGCCAGCAGTTCTAGTCCTCTAAACACAGATACGCAGTATTTT
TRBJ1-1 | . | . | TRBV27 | CASRRTLMNTEAFF | TGTGCCAGCCGAAGGACACTGATGAACACTGAAGCTTTCTTT
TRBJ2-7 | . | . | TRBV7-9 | CASSRGWASPYEQYF | TGTGCCAGCAGCCGGGGTTGGGCCAGTCCCTACGAGCAGTACTTC
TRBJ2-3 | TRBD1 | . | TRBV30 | CAWDRGRTDTQYF | TGTGCCTGGGACAGGGGGCGGACAGATACGCAGTATTTT
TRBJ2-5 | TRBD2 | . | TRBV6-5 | CASSYSSLAGAETQYF | TGTGCCAGCAGTTACTCGTCTCTAGCGGGGGCCGAGACCCAGTACTTC
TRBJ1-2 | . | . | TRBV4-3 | CASSQGANYGYTF | TGCGCCAGCAGCCAAGGCGCTAACTATGGCTACACCTTC
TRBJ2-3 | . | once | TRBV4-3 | CASSQDRGTDTQYF | TGCGCCAGCAGCCAAGATAGGGGGACAGATACGCAGTATTTT
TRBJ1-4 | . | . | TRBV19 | CASNARLLNEKLFF | TGTGCCAGTAACGCGCGCCTCCTTAATGAAAAACTGTTTTTT
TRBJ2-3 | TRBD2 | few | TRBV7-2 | CASSLDRSGRASTDTQYF | TGTGCCAGCAGCTTAGATCGTAGCGGGAGGGCCAGCACAGATACGCAGTATTTT
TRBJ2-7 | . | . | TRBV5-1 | CASRLEGDEQYF | TGCGCCAGCAGGTTGGAAGGGGACGAGCAGTACTTC
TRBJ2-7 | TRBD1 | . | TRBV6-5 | CASHRTGLNYEQYF | TGTGCCAGCCACCGGACAGGGCTAAATTACGAGCAGTACTTC
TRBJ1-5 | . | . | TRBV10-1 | CASKSPATVGANSNQPQHF | TGCGCCAGCAAGTCCCCAGCGACAGTAGGTGCAAATAGCAATCAGCCCCAGCATTTT
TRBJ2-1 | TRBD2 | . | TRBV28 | CASSFPGLAEYNEQFF | TGTGCCAGCAGTTTCCCGGGACTAGCGGAGTACAATGAGCAGTTCTTC
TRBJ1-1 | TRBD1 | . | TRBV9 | CASSRQGFTEAFF | TGTGCCAGCAGCCGACAGGGGTTTACTGAAGCTTTCTTT
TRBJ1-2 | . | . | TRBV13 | CASSLGGVYGYTF | TGTGCCAGCAGCTTAGGAGGGGTCTATGGCTACACCTTC